This T cell receptor beta chain was identified in a study of blood T cell repertoires in COVID-19. This CDR3 is built from 16 residues. Trimming took 3 bases from V and 6 from J, leaving 15 bases between them. Germline CDR1 and CDR2: MNHNY and SVGAGI (reference sequence). Data came from immunoSEQ multiplex PCR; TCRdb stores just in-frame clones and leaves some out. The sample has some 260,000 clones, around 80% seen once. Sequenced sample: peripheral blood. This TCR was recovered from a woman aged 40 to 49 with active or convalescent COVID-19. The V call is TRBV6-6, the J call TRBJ1-6, with D possibly matching TRBD1 (6 bases). In DNA form, the CDR3 reads TGTGCCAGCAGTTATCAGCCCGGACAGAGTAATTCACCCCTCCACTTT. Amino acid sequence: CASSYQPGQSNSPLHF.